This T cell receptor beta chain appears in the sequencing data of a study of cytotoxic CD8 clonotypes in ibrutinib-treated CLL (dated by TCRdb to the early 2020s). In terms of the full investigation: The cohort had about a dozen relapsed/refractory and about 15 treatment-naive patients; roughly 17 were IGHV unmutated. On average, each sample had about 250,000 productive templates and approximately 100,000 productive rearrangements. Of the 70 to 90 people in the trial, about two dozen had longitudinal samples available. Cryopreserved peripheral blood mononuclear cells were collected at three points: before therapy, at response, and at either sustained remission or disease progression. Response samples were obtained after a median of approximately twelve months of treatment, with a range of about 6 to 40 months. Partial responses were observed in 24 patients and complete responses in 2; after a median follow-up of 68 months, remission was maintained in approximately 15 patients and progression was observed in 12. All remission and progressive disease samples were collected while patients were still receiving ibrutinib. Results the study describes overall, beyond this receptor: Public clonotypes were rare and either shrank or stayed stable during treatment, and the rise in clonality at ibrutinib response reflected expansion of private clonotypes. At ibrutinib response clonality went up, during sustained remission it held steady, and at progression it dropped back toward baseline. Sustained-remission and progressing patients did not have matched sampling times, and lymph node repertoires were not examined. Baseline clonality was found to be higher than that of age-matched healthy donors and was strongly correlated with circulating CD8+ T-cell counts.

V loses 0 bases at its end and J loses 8 bases; junction bases beyond the gene matches: 3. CDR1 and CDR2 are drawn from the germline V gene: SQVTM, ANQGSEA. The CDR3 runs 12 amino acids, cysteine and phenylalanine included. Only the CDR3 DNA is retained, 36 bases long and in frame from the first base. A remark on this clone: Its antigen has not been determined. Base qualities are not provided; no much larger clone lies one nucleotide away.

A MiSeq instrument was used for deep resolution sequencing, which targeted depths ranging from 1 in 1 million up to 1 in 200,000 T cells, with coverage averaging 10x for each clonotype. The immunoSEQ hsTCRB Kit was used to generate the TCR beta libraries. Under the source paper's analysis protocol: ImmunoSEQ Data Assistant and ImmunoSEQ Analyzer were used for data analysis, and V, D and J genes were assigned according to IMGT definitions. Clonality, which ranges from 0 to 1, was calculated by subtracting the normalized Shannon entropy of productive rearrangement frequencies from one. Only overrepresented clonotypes making up at least 0.05% of the repertoire of each patient were included in the public clonotype analysis. Some 13 age-matched healthy donor repertoires from immuneACCESS served as clonality controls. TCRdb re-hosts the immuneACCESS table, in-frame sequences only. Its copies lack some clones; in the studies checked, an unresolved V gene accounts for under half of them, and the cause for the rest is not known. V and J calls and clone size are as listed in that table; D and trimming were resolved from the DNA. Counted in this sample were about 330,000 clones; roughly 70% of them appeared once. The ten largest clones add up to 6% to 6.5% of the sample.

For TCR beta library preparation, about 2 micrograms of genomic DNA was extracted from cryopreserved PBMCs. Longitudinal blood samples from CLL patients on ibrutinib monotherapy underwent high-throughput TCR beta sequencing. The patients took part in an open-label, single-center phase 2 trial of ibrutinib monotherapy. The chain is assembled from TRBV29-1 and TRBJ1-2; 7 bases in the middle match TRBD1. This TCR was recovered from a human donor with chronic lymphocytic leukemia. Sequences were derived from PBMCs, sampled after 36 months of ibrutinib treatment. The DNA sequence is as follows: TGCAGCGTTGAAGAGTCAGGGGGAGGCTACACCTTC. Its coded protein is CSVEESGGGYTF.